This T cell receptor (beta chain) was identified during a study of regulatory T cells in long-lasting Graves disease. Study-level findings and limits: There was favoring of TRBV28, TRBJ1-2 and TRBJ2-5 in persistent disease.

In this sample, this clonotype turned up many times. Its antigen remains unknown. Through Arm-PCR of CDR3 regions and iRepertoire HTBI primers, TCR beta libraries were built. TCRdb processed the multiplex PCR reads anew with MiXCR; each CDR3 protein has one entry. The sample shows hundreds of thousands of distinct CDR3 sequences, 16% of them seen only once. Sample time point: newly diagnosed GD, antithyroid drugs for less than 3 months. Scientists built the TCR library using RNA that was extracted from PBMCs. Tubes containing EDTA received about 9.4 milliliters of drawn peripheral blood. The CDR3 length is 16 residues. CDR1 is SGHRS, CDR2 YFSETQ, per germline. The ends lost 4 bases at V and 2 bases at J; junction bases unmatched: 9. These same records also appear under a second study, on T cells in Graves' hyperthyroidism and ophthalmopathy. That investigation notes: An initial round of RT-PCR targeting the TCR CDR3 relied on the HTBI primer set.

The V call is TRBV5-1, the J call TRBJ2-3, with 8 bases lining up with TRBD2. The sample was peripheral blood mononuclear cells (PBMCs), taken at new diagnosis, from a patient treated with antithyroid drugs. The TCR originated in a woman in her 30s with Graves disease. The CDR3 nucleotides are TGCGCCAGCAGCCTACAGCGGGAGAGTCCCACAGATACGCAGTATTTT. It specifies CASSLQRESPTDTQYF.